The text below deals with one T cell receptor (beta chain). Its matching antigen is unknown. Method: immunoSEQ multiplex PCR; TCRdb's copy keeps in-frame clones and lacks some. The table shows over a million clones, with about 70% occurring only once. This entry comes from a study of shared clonotypes between healthy human individuals. Turning to the study itself: Each donor's CD8 memory used one plate, CD8 naive two, each CD4 subset three.

The CDR3 totals 16 residues. V lost 2 bases and J lost 0, with 12 bases in between. Looked up from germline, CDR1 is SGHNT and CDR2 is YYREEE (reference sequence). Findings and caveats of the study: Sharing across four donors was highest in naive CD4 (roughly 5%) and lowest in memory CD8 (approximately 0.4%). What rarefaction showed was incomplete sorted-subset sequencing despite large depth.

The sequence derives from a man aged 18 to 30 in good health. The specimen sequenced was memory CD4+ T cells sorted from blood. Subset specified: CD45RA-negative fraction. The chain couples TRBV5-4 to TRBJ2-1, with no clear D. The CDR3 nucleotides are TGTGCCAGCAGCTTTCATTCCCTGGGCTCCTACAATGAGCAGTTCTTC. Protein: CASSFHSLGSYNEQFF. Using reference TRBV5-4 and TRBJ2-1 for the parts outside the CDR3, the full variable domain is ETGVTQSPTHLIKTRGQQVTLRCSSQSGHNTVSWYQQALGQGPQFIFQYYREEENGRGNFPPRFSGLQFPNYSSELNVNALELDDSALYLCASSFHSLGSYNEQFFGPGTRLTVL.